The 11 T cell receptor beta chains listed next were all sequenced from one sample in a study of regulatory T cells in long-lasting Graves disease. Library construction for TCR beta used iRepertoire HTBI primers and Arm-PCR of CDR3 regions. One entry per CDR3 protein, called by TCRdb with MiXCR from the multiplex PCR reads. The sample lists a few hundred thousand distinct CDR3 sequences; around a fifth were seen once. Documented time point: persistent/refractory GD, antithyroid drugs over 5 years with positive TRAb. PBMC RNA served as the TCR library source. This specimen was peripheral blood mononuclear cells (PBMCs), taken when the disease was refractory, from a patient treated with antithyroid drugs. Every receptor here comes from a female donor with Graves disease.

The sample holds a few counts of this clonotype. This rearrangement joins TRBV29-1 to TRBJ1-5; TRBD1 is a possible D gene (5 bases). V was shortened by 6 bases and J by 1 base, with 16 bases between the two germline ends. The CDR3 extends over 15 amino acids. Germline V gene data show CDR1 as SQVTM and CDR2 as ANQGSEA. CDR3 DNA sequence: TGCAGCGTGGGGCGCGGCCCTGGGAGCAATCAGCCCCAGCATTTT. It codes for CSVGRGPGSNQPQHF.

This clonotype was seen repeatedly, ten times or more. The rearrangement uses TRBV28 and TRBJ2-7, with 10 bases lining up with TRBD1. The CDR3 totals 14 residues. J gave up 1 base and V 6 bases, and 3 bases lay outside the gene matches. Germline CDR1 reads MDHEN; CDR2 reads SYDVKM. The CDR3: CASRGQGGSYEQYF. In DNA, the CDR3 is TGTGCCAGCAGAGGACAGGGGGGTTCCTACGAGCAGTACTTC. Filled out from reference TRBV28 and TRBJ2-7, the complete variable domain reads DVKVTQSSRYLVKRTGEKVFLECVQDMDHENMFWYRQDPGLGLRLIYFSYDVKMKEKGDIPEGYSVSREKKERFSLILESASTNQTSMYLCASRGQGGSYEQYFGPGTRLTVT.

This clonotype was counted a few times. The CDR3 DNA is TGTGCCAGTAGTATACGAGTAGCGGGGGGGATCGACGAGCAGTACTTC. As protein: CASSIRVAGGIDEQYF. V and J are TRBV19 and TRBJ2-7; 11 positions match TRBD2. V shed 2 bases and J 5 bases; nucleotides not matched to a gene: 8. This CDR3 has 16 residues. The germline CDR1 and CDR2 sequences are LNHDA and SQIVND (reference sequence).

This clonotype has a handful of counts. This chain uses TRBV30 with TRBJ1-1, with D unclear. Trimming pared 1 base from V and 0 bases from J, leaving 6 bases between. Germline V lookup: CDR1 GTSNPN, CDR2 SVGIG (reference sequence). The CDR3 consists of 13 residues. The CDR3 sequence is CAWSAGMNTEAFF. CDR3 DNA: TGTGCCTGGAGTGCGGGGATGAACACTGAAGCTTTCTTT.

This clonotype was detected a few times. The chain couples TRBV10-3 to TRBJ2-2; 7 positions match TRBD1. The CDR3 runs 14 residues. Germline assignment: CDR1 ENHRY and CDR2 SYGVKD. With V trimmed by 7 bases and J by 0 bases, 2 bases remained unmatched. CDR3 residues: CAIKGTANTGELFF. DNA of the CDR3: TGTGCCATCAAAGGGACAGCGAACACCGGGGAGCTGTTTTTT.

Many counts were recorded for this clonotype. The gene calls are TRBV27 and TRBJ1-3; 10 bases agree with TRBD1. The CDR3 runs to 18 residues. With V trimmed by 4 bases and J by 2 bases, 11 bases remained unmatched. Per germline, CDR1 MNHEY and CDR2 SMNVEV (reference sequence). In DNA, the CDR3 is TGTGCCAGCAGTTCGGGGACAGGGGTAGACAGGGCTGGAAACACCATATATTTT. It codes for CASSSGTGVDRAGNTIYF.

The chain carries TRBV14 and TRBJ1-5; D call uncertain. Trimming left V 9 bases short and J 1 base short, with 1 base between. This CDR3 region has 10 residues. Germline CDR1 SGHDN, CDR2 FVKESK. The CDR3 sequence is CARSNQPQHF. In DNA, the CDR3 is TGTGCCAGGAGCAATCAGCCCCAGCATTTT.

V gene TRBV6-5 combines with J gene TRBJ1-2; no definite D call. V was shortened by 4 bases and J by 2 bases, with 11 bases between the two germline ends. In germline, CDR1 is MNHEY, CDR2 SVGAGI. The CDR3 spans 14 residues. The CDR3 reads CASSFPGENYGYTF. CDR3 DNA sequence: TGTGCCAGCAGTTTCCCTGGGGAGAACTATGGCTACACCTTC.

This chain links TRBV10-3 with TRBJ2-7, with 7 positions matching TRBD2. V was clipped by 6 bases and J by 3 bases; unmatched bases: 5. The CDR3 runs 13 residues. CDR1 is ENHRY and CDR2 is SYGVKD in the germline V gene. CDR3 coding DNA: TGTGCCATCAGGACTCCTAGCGGCTACGAGCAGTACTTC. It is translated as CAIRTPSGYEQYF.

This clonotype was observed many times. V usage is TRBV7-3 and J usage is TRBJ2-4; 8 nucleotides agree with TRBD1. This CDR3 contains 16 residues. V shed 1 base, J shed 4 bases, and the junction held 6 bases outside the gene matches. CDR1 is SGHTA and CDR2 is FQGTGA in the germline V gene. CDR3 coding DNA: TGTGCCAGCAGCTTAAGCAATCAGGGGGCGAAAAACATTCAGTACTTC. It translates to CASSLSNQGAKNIQYF. Drawing the rest from reference TRBV7-3 and TRBJ2-4, the complete variable domain is GAGVSQTPSNKVTEKGKYVELRCDPISGHTALYWYRQSLGQGPEFLIYFQGTGAADDSGLPNDRFFAVRPEGSVSTLKIQRTERGDSAVYLCASSLSNQGAKNIQYFGAGTRLSVL.

This clonotype was observed at least ten times. The chain recombines TRBV28 with TRBJ2-7; 7 bases align to TRBD2. This CDR3 is built from 15 residues. Germline values: CDR1 MDHEN, CDR2 SYDVKM. Germline trimming cut 6 bases from V and 4 bases from J; bases unmatched to any gene: 12. The CDR3 spells CASSPRRDYLYEQYF. DNA of the CDR3: TGTGCCAGCAGCCCTCGACGGGACTACCTATACGAGCAGTACTTC.